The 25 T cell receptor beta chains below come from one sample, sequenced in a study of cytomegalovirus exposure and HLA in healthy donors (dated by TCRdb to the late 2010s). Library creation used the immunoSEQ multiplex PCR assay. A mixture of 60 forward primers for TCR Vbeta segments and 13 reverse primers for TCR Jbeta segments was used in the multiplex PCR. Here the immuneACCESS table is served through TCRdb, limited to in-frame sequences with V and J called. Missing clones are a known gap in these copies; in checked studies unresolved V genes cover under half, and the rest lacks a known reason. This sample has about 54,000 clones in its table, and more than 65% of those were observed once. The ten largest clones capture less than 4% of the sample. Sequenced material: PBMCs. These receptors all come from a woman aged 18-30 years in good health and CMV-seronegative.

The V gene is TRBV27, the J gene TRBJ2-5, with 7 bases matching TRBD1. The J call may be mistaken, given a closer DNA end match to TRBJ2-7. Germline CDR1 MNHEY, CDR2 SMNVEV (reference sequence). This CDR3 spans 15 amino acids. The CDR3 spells CASSLRTGAIYEQYF. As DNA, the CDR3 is TGTGCCAGCAGTTTAAGGACAGGAGCCATCTACGAGCAGTACTTC.

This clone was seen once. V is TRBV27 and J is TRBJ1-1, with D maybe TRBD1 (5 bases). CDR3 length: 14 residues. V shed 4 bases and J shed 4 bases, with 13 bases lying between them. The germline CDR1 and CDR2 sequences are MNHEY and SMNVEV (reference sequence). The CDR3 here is CASSYVGRFTEAFF. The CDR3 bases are TGTGCCAGCAGTTATGTGGGGCGGTTCACTGAAGCTTTCTTT.

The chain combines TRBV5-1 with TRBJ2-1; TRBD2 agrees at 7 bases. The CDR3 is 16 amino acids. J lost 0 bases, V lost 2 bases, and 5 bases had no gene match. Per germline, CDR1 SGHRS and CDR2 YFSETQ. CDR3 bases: TGCGCCAGCAGCTTACCCACTAGCGCCTCCTACAATGAGCAGTTCTTC. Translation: CASSLPTSASYNEQFF.

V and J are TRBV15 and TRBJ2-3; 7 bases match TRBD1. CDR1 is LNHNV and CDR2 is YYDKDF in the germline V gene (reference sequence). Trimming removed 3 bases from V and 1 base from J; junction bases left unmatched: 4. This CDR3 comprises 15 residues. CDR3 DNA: TGTGCCACCAGCAGGGACAGGACTCGCACAGATACGCAGTATTTT. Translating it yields CATSRDRTRTDTQYF.

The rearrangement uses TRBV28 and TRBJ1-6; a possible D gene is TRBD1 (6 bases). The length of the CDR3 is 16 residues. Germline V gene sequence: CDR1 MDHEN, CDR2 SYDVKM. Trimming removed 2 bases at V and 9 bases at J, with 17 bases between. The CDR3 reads CASSLPTGFRGSPLHF. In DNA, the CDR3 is TGTGCCAGCAGTTTACCTACAGGGTTCCGGGGTTCACCCCTCCACTTT.

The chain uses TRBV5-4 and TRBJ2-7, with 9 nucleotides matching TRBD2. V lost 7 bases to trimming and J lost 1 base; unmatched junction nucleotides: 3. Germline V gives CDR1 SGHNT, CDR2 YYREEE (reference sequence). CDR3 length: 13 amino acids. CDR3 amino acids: CASETSGSYEQYF. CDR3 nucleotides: TGTGCCAGCGAGACTAGCGGTTCCTACGAGCAGTACTTC.

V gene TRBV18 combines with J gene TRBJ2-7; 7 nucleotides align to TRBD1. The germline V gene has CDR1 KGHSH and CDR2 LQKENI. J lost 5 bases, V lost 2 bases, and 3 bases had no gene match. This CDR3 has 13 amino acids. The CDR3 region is CASSPGTEDEQYF. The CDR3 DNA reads TGTGCCAGCTCACCAGGGACAGAAGACGAGCAGTACTTC.

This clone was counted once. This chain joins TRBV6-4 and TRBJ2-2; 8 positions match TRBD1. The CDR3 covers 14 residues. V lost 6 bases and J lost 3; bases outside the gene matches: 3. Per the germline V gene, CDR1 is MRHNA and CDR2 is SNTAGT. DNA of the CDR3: TGTGCCAGCAGGACAGGGGTGGACACCGGGGAGCTGTTTTTT. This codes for CASRTGVDTGELFF.

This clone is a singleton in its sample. The DNA of the CDR3 is TGTGCCAGCAGCCAAGGGGGCCTGAACACTGAAGCTTTCTTT. Amino acid sequence: CASSQGGLNTEAFF. The rearrangement joins TRBV28 to TRBJ1-1; 7 nucleotides match TRBD1. The CDR3 is 14 amino acids. J lost 0 bases, V lost 6 bases, and 4 bases had no gene match. Germline V gene sequence: CDR1 MDHEN, CDR2 SYDVKM. Full variable domain (rest looked up from reference TRBV28 and TRBJ1-1): DVKVTQSSRYLVKRTGEKVFLECVQDMDHENMFWYRQDPGLGLRLIYFSYDVKMKEKGDIPEGYSVSREKKERFSLILESASTNQTSMYLCASSQGGLNTEAFFGQGTRLTVV.

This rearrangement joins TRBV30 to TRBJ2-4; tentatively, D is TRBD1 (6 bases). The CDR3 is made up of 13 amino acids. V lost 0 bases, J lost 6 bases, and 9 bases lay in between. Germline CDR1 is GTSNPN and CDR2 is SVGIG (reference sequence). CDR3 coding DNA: TGTGCCTGGAGTGTTAAAGGGGGAAACATTCAGTACTTC. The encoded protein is CAWSVKGGNIQYF.

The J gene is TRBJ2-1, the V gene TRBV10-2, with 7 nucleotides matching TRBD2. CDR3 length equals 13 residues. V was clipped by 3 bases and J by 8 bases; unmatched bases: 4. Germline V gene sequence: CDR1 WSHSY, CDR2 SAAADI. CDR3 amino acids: CASSDGGSYEQFF. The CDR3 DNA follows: TGCGCCAGCAGTGATGGCGGGAGTTATGAGCAGTTCTTC.

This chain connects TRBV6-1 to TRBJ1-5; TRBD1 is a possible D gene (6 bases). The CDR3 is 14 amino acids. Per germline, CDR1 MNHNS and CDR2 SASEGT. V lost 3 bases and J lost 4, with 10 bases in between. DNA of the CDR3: TGTGCCAGCAGTGAGGGGGGGCGTAATCAGCCCCAGCATTTT. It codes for CASSEGGRNQPQHF.

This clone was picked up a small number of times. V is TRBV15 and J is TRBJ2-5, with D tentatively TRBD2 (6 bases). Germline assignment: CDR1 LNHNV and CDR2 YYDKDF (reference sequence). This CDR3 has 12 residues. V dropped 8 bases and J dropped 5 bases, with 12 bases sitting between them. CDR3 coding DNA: TGTGCCACCTCATCGGGGGAGGAGACCCAGTACTTC. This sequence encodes CATSSGEETQYF.

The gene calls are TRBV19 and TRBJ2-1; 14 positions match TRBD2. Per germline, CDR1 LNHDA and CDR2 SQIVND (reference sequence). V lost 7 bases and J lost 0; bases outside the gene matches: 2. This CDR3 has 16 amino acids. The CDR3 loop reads CASTGLAGGSYNEQFF. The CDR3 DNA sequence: TGTGCCAGTACCGGACTAGCGGGAGGCTCCTACAATGAGCAGTTCTTC.

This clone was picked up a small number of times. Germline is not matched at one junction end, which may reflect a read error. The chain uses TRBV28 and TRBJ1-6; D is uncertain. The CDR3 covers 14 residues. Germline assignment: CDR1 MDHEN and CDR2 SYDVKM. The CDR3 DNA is TGTGCCAGCAGTTTATTTGTCAGGAATTTACCCCTCCACTTT. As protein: CASSLFVRNLPLHF. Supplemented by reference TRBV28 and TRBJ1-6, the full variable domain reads DVKVTQSSRYLVKRTGEKVFLECVQDMDHENMFWYRQDPGLGLRLIYFSYDVKMKEKGDIPEGYSVSREKKERFSLILESASTNQTSMYLCASSLFVRNLPLHFGNGTRLTVT.

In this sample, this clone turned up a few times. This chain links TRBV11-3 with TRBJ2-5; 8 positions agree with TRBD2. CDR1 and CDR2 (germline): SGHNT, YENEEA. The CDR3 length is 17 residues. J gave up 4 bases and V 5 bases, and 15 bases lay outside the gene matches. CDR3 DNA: TGTGCCAGCAGCCCCCGGGTCCCAGCGGGAGCTATAGAGACCCAGTACTTC. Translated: CASSPRVPAGAIETQYF.

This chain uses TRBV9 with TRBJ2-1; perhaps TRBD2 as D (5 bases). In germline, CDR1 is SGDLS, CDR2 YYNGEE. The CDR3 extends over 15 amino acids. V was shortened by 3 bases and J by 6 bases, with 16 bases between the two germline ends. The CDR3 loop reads CASSAGRGSPNEQFF. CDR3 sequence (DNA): TGTGCCAGCAGCGCAGGAAGAGGGAGCCCCAATGAGCAGTTCTTC.

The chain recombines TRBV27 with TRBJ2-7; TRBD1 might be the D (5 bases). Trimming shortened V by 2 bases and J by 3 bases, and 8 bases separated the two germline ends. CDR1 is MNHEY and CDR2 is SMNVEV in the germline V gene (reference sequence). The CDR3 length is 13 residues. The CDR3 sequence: CASSLQGSYEQYF. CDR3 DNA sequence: TGTGCCAGCAGTTTACAGGGAAGCTACGAGCAGTACTTC.

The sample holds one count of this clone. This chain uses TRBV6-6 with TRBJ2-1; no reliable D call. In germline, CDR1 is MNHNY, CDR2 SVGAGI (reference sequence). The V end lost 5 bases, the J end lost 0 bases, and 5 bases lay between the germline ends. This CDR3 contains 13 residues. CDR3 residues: CASSPSSYNEQFF. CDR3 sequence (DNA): TGTGCCAGCAGTCCCAGCTCCTACAATGAGCAGTTCTTC.

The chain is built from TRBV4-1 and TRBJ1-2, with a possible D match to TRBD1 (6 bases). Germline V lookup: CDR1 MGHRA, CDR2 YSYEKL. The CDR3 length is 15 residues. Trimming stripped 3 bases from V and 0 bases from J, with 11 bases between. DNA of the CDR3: TGCGCCAGCAGCCACCGACAGGAAGCTAACTATGGCTACACCTTC. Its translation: CASSHRQEANYGYTF.

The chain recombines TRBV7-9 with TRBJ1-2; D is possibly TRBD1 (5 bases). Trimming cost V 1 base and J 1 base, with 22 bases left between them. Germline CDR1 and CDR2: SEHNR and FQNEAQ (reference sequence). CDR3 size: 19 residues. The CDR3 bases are TGTGCCAGCAGCTTAGGAGTTACCACCACACAGGCACTTAACTATGGCTACACCTTC. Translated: CASSLGVTTTQALNYGYTF.

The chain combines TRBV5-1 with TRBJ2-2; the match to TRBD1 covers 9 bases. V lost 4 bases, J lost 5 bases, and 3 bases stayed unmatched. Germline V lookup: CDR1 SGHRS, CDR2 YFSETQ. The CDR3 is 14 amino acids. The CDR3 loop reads CASSIGTGTGELFF. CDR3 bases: TGCGCCAGCAGCATAGGGACAGGGACCGGGGAGCTGTTTTTT.

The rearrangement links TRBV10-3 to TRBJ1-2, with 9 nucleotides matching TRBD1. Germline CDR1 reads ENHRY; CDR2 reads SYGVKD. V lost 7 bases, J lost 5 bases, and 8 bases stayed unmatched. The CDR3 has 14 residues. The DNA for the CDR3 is TGTGCCATCACCCCCGGGACAGGGCTGTATGGCTACACCTTC. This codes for CAITPGTGLYGYTF.

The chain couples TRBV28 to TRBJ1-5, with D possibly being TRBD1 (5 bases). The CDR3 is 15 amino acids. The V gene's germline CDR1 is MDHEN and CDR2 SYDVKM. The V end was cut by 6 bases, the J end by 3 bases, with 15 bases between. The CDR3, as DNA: TGTGCCAGCAGGCCCATCGACAGTTCCAATCAGCCCCAGCATTTT. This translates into CASRPIDSSNQPQHF.

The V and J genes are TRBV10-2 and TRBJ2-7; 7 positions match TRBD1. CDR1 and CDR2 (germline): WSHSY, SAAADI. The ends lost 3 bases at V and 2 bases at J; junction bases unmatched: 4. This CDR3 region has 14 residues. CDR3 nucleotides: TGCGCCAGCAGTGAATCGCAGGGGGCCTACGAGCAGTACTTC. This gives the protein CASSESQGAYEQYF.